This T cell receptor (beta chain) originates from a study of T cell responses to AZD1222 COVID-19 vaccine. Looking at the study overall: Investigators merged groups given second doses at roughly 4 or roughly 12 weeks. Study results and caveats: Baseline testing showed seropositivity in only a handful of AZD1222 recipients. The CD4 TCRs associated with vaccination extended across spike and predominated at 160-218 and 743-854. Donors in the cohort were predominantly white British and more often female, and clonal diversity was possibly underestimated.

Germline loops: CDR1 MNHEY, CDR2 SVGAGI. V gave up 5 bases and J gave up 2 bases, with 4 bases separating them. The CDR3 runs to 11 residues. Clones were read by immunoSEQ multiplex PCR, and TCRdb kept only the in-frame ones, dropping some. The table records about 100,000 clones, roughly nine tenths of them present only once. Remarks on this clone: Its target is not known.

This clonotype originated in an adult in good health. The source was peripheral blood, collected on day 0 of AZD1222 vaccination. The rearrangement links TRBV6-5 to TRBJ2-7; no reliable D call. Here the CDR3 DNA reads TGTGCCAGCAGTAATACCTACGAGCAGTACTTC. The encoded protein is CASSNTYEQYF.